What follows describes a single T cell receptor (beta chain). The entry originates in a study of PD-L1 blockade in urothelial cancer. Produced via immunoSEQ multiplex PCR; TCRdb's table is partial and in-frame only. Of tens of thousands of clones in the sample, around 88% were seen once. The CDR3 consists of 15 residues. Germline CDR1 reads SGHTA; CDR2 reads FQGNSA. Unmatched junction bases numbered 2, after V lost 0 bases and J lost 7 bases. Time point indicated: pretreatment peripheral blood. This TCR came from a woman aged 60 to 75 with urothelial cancer. The sequencing here drew on PBMCs, taken around atezolizumab (anti-PD-L1) treatment. The chain recombines TRBV7-2 with TRBJ1-4; 10 bases match TRBD1. CDR3 sequence (DNA): TGTGCCAGCAGCTTAGCGACAGGGGGCTTTGAAAAACTGTTTTTT. Its protein product is CASSLATGGFEKLFF.